This T cell receptor beta chain originates from a study of molecular identifiers for immune sequencing clone quantification. In the study overall: Replicate runs used RNA from roughly 21,000 or 96,000 naive CD8 cells, which was split five ways into aliquots, and four of those aliquots were then sequenced. Study-wide results and caveats: Whereas clones above 20 RNA copies held under 1% of naive-cell molecules, they held over 97% of effector molecules. Detection of one spiked Jurkat cell's TCR RNA reportedly worked in one million naive cells.

Germline loops: CDR1 LGHNA, CDR2 YSLEER. V lost 0 bases and J 8 bases, leaving 11 bases between the germline ends. This CDR3 is built from 14 residues. This clonotype was picked up a small number of times. Antigen: not known. Libraries of naive CD8 cells were prepared from around 20,000 to 1,000,000 sorted cells using 10%, 30% or 50% RNA. TCRdb reprocessed the PCR reads via MiXCR and lists one record per CDR3 protein. The sample has around 70,000 distinct CDR3 sequences, roughly 18% seen once; the top ten hold about 1.4%. The chain has TRBV4-3 and TRBJ2-4; D gene unclear. Sequenced material: naive CD8+ T cells from blood, with Jurkat cell RNA spiked in. Indicated subset: FACS-sorted CD8+CD4-CCR7+CD45RA+ naive T cells. The sequence was collected from a human donor in good health. Some libraries in this study had Jurkat cell RNA spiked in. The CDR3 DNA reads as TGCGCCAGCAGCCAAGATGCTTCGTGGGACATTCAGTACTTC. Translation: CASSQDASWDIQYF.